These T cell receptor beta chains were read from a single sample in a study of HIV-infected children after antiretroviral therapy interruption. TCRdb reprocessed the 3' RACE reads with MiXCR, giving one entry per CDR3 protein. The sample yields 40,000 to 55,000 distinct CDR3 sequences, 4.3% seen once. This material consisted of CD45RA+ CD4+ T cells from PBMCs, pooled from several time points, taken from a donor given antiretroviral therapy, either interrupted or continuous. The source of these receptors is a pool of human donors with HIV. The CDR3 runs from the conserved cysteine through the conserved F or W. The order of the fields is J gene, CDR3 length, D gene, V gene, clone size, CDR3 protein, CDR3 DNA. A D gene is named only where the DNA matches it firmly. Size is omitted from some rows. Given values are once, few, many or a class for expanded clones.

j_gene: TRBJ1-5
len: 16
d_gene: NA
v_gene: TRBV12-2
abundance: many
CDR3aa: CASRYNLDRGNQPQHF
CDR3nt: TGTGCAAGTCGTTACAACCTGGACAGGGGCAATCAGCCCCAGCATTTT

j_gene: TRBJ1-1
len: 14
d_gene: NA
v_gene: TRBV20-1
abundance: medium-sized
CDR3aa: CSALELTGNTEAFF
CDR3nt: TGCAGTGCATTAGAACTGACAGGGAACACTGAAGCTTTCTTT

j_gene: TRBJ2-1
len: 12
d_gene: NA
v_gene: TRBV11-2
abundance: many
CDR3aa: CASSFLYNEQFF
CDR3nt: TGTGCCAGCAGCTTCCTTTACAATGAGCAGTTCTTC

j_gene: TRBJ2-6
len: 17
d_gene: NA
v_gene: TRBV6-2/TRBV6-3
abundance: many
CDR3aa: CASSYSPPGGGANVLTF
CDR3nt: TGTGCCAGCAGTTACTCCCCACCAGGAGGCGGGGCCAACGTCCTGACTTTC

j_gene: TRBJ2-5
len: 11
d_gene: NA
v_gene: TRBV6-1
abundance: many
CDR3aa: CASNNGETQYF
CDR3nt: TGTGCCAGCAACAACGGGGAGACCCAGTACTTC

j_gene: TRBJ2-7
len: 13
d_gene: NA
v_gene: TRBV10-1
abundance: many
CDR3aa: CASSVQSSYEQYF
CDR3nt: TGCGCCAGCAGTGTACAGAGCTCCTACGAGCAGTACTTC

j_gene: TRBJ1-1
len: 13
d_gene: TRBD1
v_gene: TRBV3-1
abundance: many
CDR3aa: CASGGQPNTEAFF
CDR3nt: TGTGCCAGCGGGGGACAGCCGAACACTGAAGCTTTCTTT

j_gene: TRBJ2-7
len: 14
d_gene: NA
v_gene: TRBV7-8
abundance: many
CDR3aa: CASSLAERPYEQYF
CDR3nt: TGTGCCAGCAGCTTAGCGGAGAGACCTTACGAGCAGTACTTC

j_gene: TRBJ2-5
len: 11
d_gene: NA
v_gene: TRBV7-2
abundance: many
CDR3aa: CASSLWETQYF
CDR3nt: TGTGCCAGCAGCTTATGGGAGACCCAGTACTTC

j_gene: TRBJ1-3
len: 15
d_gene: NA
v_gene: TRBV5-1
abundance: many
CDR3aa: CASSLVQSSGNTIYF
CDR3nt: TGCGCCAGCAGCTTGGTTCAGTCTTCTGGAAACACCATATATTTT

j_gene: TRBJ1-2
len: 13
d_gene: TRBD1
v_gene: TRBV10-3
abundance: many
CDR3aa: CAIGTGRRDGYTF
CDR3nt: TGTGCCATCGGGACAGGGCGGAGGGATGGCTACACCTTC

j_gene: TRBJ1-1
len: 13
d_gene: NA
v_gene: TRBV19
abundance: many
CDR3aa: CASCSFDGWKAFF
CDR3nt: TGTGCCAGCTGCAGTTTCGATGGGTGGAAAGCTTTCTTT

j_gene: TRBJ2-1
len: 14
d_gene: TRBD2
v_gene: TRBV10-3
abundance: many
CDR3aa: CAISDSGGYNEQFF
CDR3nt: TGTGCCATCAGCGACAGCGGGGGCTACAATGAGCAGTTCTTC

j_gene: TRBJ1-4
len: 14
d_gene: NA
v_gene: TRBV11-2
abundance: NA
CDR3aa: CASSLFATNEKLFF
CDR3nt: TGTGCCAGCAGCTTATTTGCAACTAATGAAAAACTGTTTTTT

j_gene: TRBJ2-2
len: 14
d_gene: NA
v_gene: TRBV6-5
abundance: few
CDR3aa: CASSYRGNTGELFF
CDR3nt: TGTGCCAGCAGTTATAGGGGTAACACCGGGGAGCTGTTTTTT

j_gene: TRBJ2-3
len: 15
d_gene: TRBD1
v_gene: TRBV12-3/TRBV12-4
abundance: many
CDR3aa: CASSSRDRDADTQYF
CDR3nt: TGTGCCAGCAGTTCCCGGGACAGGGATGCAGATACGCAGTATTTT

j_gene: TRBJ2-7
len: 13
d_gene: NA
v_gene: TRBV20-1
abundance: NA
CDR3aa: CSASLRETYEQYF
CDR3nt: TGCAGTGCTAGTTTGCGGGAAACCTACGAGCAGTACTTC

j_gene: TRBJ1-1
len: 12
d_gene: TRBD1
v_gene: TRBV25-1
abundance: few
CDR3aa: CASSDGDRGAFF
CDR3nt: TGTGCCAGCAGTGATGGAGACAGGGGAGCTTTCTTT

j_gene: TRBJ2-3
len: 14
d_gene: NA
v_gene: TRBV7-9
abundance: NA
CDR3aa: CASSLGTLTDTQYF
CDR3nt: TGTGCCAGCAGCTTGGGGACCTTAACAGATACGCAGTATTTT

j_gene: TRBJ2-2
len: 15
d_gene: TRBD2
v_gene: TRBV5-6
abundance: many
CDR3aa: CASSRLAGMPGELFF
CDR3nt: TGTGCCAGCAGTCGGCTAGCGGGAATGCCCGGGGAGCTGTTTTTT